The 6 T cell receptor beta chains below come from one sample, sequenced in a study of radiation and T cells in renal cell carcinoma. Time point: blood 4 weeks post-SBRT, at nephrectomy. This sample's treatment: 15 Gy SBRT to primary tumor, nephrectomy 4 weeks later. Sequencing used immunoSEQ multiplex PCR; TCRdb keeps in-frame clones, though not all of them. The sample lists 75,000 to 95,000 clones, around 81% occurring once. The material was blood, obtained from a patient whose treatment included radiotherapy and nephrectomy. Every receptor here comes from a man aged 50-59 years with renal cell carcinoma.

The gene calls are TRBV27 and TRBJ1-4, with D tentatively TRBD1 (5 bases). CDR1 and CDR2 from the germline V gene are MNHEY and SMNVEV (reference sequence). The V end lost 1 base, the J end lost 6 bases, and 6 bases lay between the germline ends. The CDR3 covers 13 residues. The CDR3 nucleotides read TGTGCCAGCAGTTTATTAGGGGATGAAAAACTGTTTTTT. This translates into CASSLLGDEKLFF.

The gene calls are TRBV11-3 and TRBJ2-3; 11 bases are a match to TRBD2. The junction had 8 bases not matched to a gene; V was cut back by 5 bases and J by 7 bases. Per the germline V gene, CDR1 is SGHNT and CDR2 is YENEEA. The CDR3 has 15 residues. The CDR3 is CASSRSGGVSNTQYF. CDR3 coding DNA: TGTGCCAGCAGCCGTAGCGGGGGGGTCTCAAATACGCAGTATTTT. The full variable domain, in which reference TRBV11-3 and TRBJ2-3 provide the parts outside the CDR3, is EAGVVQSPRYKIIEKKQPVAFWCNPISGHNTLYWYLQNLGQGPELLIRYENEEAVDDSQLPKDRFSAERLKGVDSTLKIQPAELGDSAVYLCASSRSGGVSNTQYFGPGTRLTVL.

This clone was recorded once. This chain links TRBV6-5 with TRBJ1-4; TRBD1 is a possible D gene (6 bases). Germline V gene data show CDR1 as MNHEY and CDR2 as SVGAGI. V lost 7 bases to trimming and J lost 8 bases, with 20 bases between them. This CDR3 is built from 15 residues. CDR3 amino acids: CASTPTGGLGEKLFF. The DNA for the CDR3 is TGTGCCAGCACTCCCACGGGGGGGCTCGGGGAAAAACTGTTTTTT.

V usage is TRBV6-1 and J usage is TRBJ1-5; the D gene is possibly TRBD1 (6 bases). The CDR3 sequence is 15 residues long. The V and J ends lost 2 bases and 2 bases respectively, with 10 bases between them. CDR1 and CDR2 (germline): MNHNS, SASEGT. CDR3 nucleotide sequence: TGTGCCAGCAGTGAAACAAACAGGGGCAATCAGCCCCAGCATTTT. Translation: CASSETNRGNQPQHF.

The chain employs TRBV5-8 and TRBJ2-1; 10 bases map to TRBD2. The J segment lost 4 bases and the V segment lost 4 bases, leaving 11 bases of the junction unmatched. CDR1 and CDR2 (germline): SGHTS, YDEGEE. There are 17 residues in the CDR3. The CDR3 DNA follows: TGTGCCAGCAGCCGACTCAGGACTAGCGGCAGATACAATGAGCAGTTCTTC. As protein: CASSRLRTSGRYNEQFF.

This clone was seen just once. The CDR3 coding sequence is TGTGCCAGCAGTTACCCGGGGACAGGGGTGAACACTGAAGCTTTCTTT. This gives the protein CASSYPGTGVNTEAFF. The rearrangement links TRBV6-6 to TRBJ1-1; TRBD1 matches 10 bases. The junction had 3 bases not matched to a gene; V was cut back by 2 bases and J by 0 bases. Germline CDR1 reads MNHNY; CDR2 reads SVGAGI (reference sequence). The CDR3 covers 16 residues.